Sequencing of this TCR beta chain was carried out in a study of cytomegalovirus exposure and HLA in healthy donors (dated by TCRdb to 2017 to 2019). Describing the broader study: An earlier analysis of several hundred of the donors reported 276 Gb of sequence data and 95 million to 120 million unique TCR beta sequences obtained from roughly 170 million T cells. An early release covering roughly 600 HLA-typed donors comprised 300 to 350 gigabases of sequencing data and around 80 million unique TCR sequences. Among the roughly 400 genotyped donors, approximately 76% belonged to the genetic ancestry cluster associated with self-reported Caucasian donors. The aim of the study was to test whether cataloging public T cell receptors could identify signatures of past pathogen exposure. The T cell repertoires of under 750 subjects were profiled by immunosequencing and related to cytomegalovirus serostatus. Along with the 666-subject first cohort, a separate validation cohort of some 130 different subjects was used. The study combined high-throughput TCR immunosequencing, statistical association of individual TCRs with disease status, and machine learning to predict cytomegalovirus infection status. A later analysis re-examined previously published TCR beta repertoires from roughly 650 donors and added high-resolution HLA genotyping to investigate patterns of TCR occurrence. The later analysis used no new phenotypic data to find candidate immune exposures, relying instead on TCR beta sequences and their occurrence across donors. An earlier analysis of nearly 600 of the donors applied high-throughput TCR beta sequencing to assess whether each TCR beta V gene segment acted as functional or pseudogenic. Donor age, sex, ethnicity and CMV serostatus were compiled alongside the repertoire data. A later genetic analysis used genome-wide SNP genotypes for about 55% of the 666 donors, treating that subset as a discovery cohort. Every discovery cohort repertoire had been produced on one sequencing platform. Both class I and class II loci were covered by HLA typing, at four-digit resolution. Typing coverage differed by locus: A, B, C, DRB1 and DQB1 were typed in roughly 620-630 donors, DQA1 in 500 to 550, DPA1 in some 600, and DPB1 in 450 to 490. Because of strong linkage in the cohort, roughly five DR-DQ haplotypes were treated as single units for association and clustering. Across 398 genotyped donors of the cohort, an average of about 200,000 unique TCR beta nucleotide sequences per donor were sequenced, and roughly a sixth of those sequences were non-productive.

The cohort consisted of some 730 healthy bone marrow donors. At the time of sampling, every cohort member was nominally healthy, though immune exposures that went unrecorded were likely present. The donor tested CMV seronegative, placing the donor among the roughly 400 seronegative members of the cohort. A peripheral blood sample was collected from each donor, and TCR beta sequencing was performed on peripheral blood mononuclear cells. Genomic DNA extraction from the blood cell samples was performed with the Qiagen DNeasy Blood Extraction Kit. Relative to germline, V is 4 bases shorter and J is 2 bases shorter, with 11 bases between their ends. The CDR3 has 15 amino acids, counting the end cysteine and phenylalanine. Of the read, only the CDR3 DNA is kept; its 45 bases are in frame from base 1. CDR1 SEHNR and CDR2 FQNEAQ are derived from the germline V gene (reference sequence). Library preparation was by the immunoSEQ multiplex PCR assay. For the multiplex PCR, a mixture combining 60 forward primers for TCR Vbeta segments and 13 reverse primers for TCR Jbeta segments was used. The CDR3 region of rearranged TCR beta genes was amplified from genomic DNA with a multiplex PCR assay. Amplified TCR beta libraries were sequenced as 87-base-pair reads on the Illumina HiSeq System. In the paper's pipeline: A later analysis tallied around 80 million unique TCR beta chains across the 600 to 700 repertoires, and about 12 million of those chains were shared by two or more donors. To remove PCR and sequencing errors, raw reads were error-corrected and collapsed into unique sequences using a nearest-neighbor algorithm that merged closely related sequences. To assign V, D and J gene segments, CDR3 sequences were aligned to IMGT reference sequences. For a sequence to be retained, a match of at least six nucleotides to both a V gene segment and a J gene segment was required. A rearrangement counted as productive if the CDR3 had no stop codons and remained in frame with V and J, and every other rearrangement counted as non-productive. Following IMGT convention, CDR3 was defined as the stretch from the second conserved V-encoded cysteine to the conserved J-encoded phenylalanine. The earlier analysis of 587 of the donors excluded sequences that lacked an unambiguous match to a single V gene segment. An earlier analysis of a few hundred of the donors classified V segments as functional when productive rearrangements were above 56.7% and as segregating when the standard deviation between donors was above 5%. A statistical classification framework was built for diagnosing cytomegalovirus status from the catalog of TCR beta chain sequences. V and J gene assignment, in a later analysis, came from comparing TCR nucleotide sequences with IMGT/GENE-DB human TR gene sequences. In a later analysis, CDR3 sequences and most-parsimonious VDJ recombination scenarios were assigned using the TCRdist pipeline. In a later analysis, each TCR beta chain was defined by its CDR3 amino acid sequence together with its V-gene family, and reads lacking a unique V-gene family were excluded. In a later analysis, 500 to 650 highly shared, low-generation-probability nucleotide sequences were removed to address suspected cross-contamination and a sequencing artifact. In a later analysis, a clonal expansion index was calculated for each public chain from normalized within-repertoire ranks of inferred template counts. Generation probabilities in a later analysis came from a VDJ recombination model fitted to out-of-frame rearrangements, and those results were checked against IGoR. In a later analysis, hypergeometric tests were used to score TCR-TCR, TCR-HLA and TCR-CMV co-occurrence, with a repertoire-size bias correction applied to TCR pairs. False discovery rates were estimated in a later analysis by permuting HLA or CMV assignments 20 times. A later analysis grouped co-occurring TCRs with DBSCAN, adding TCRdist sequence similarity when clustering within HLA-allele-positive subsets. Repertoires with fewer than 30,000 or more than 120,000 public chains, plus five repertoires with anomalous nucleotide sharing, were excluded from co-occurrence clustering. Entries here come from immuneACCESS through TCRdb and include only in-frame sequences with V and J called. Some clones fail to appear in such tables; in the studies checked, an unresolved V gene covers under half of the shortfall, and the cause of the remainder is unknown. The DNA gave D and trimming, while V, J and clone size come from that table. The sample has tens of thousands of clones on record, roughly 80% of them singletons. The ten largest clones capture roughly 3% of the sample.

This clone has more than one count but fewer than ten. The antigen it binds to is not known. One base away there is no much larger clone; base qualities are not given. Results and caveats for the whole study, not just this receptor: Most TCR sequences were observed very rarely across donors, whereas some public TCRs were present in many individuals. In an earlier analysis of 587 of the donors, most TCR beta V segments appeared in productive rearrangements about 90% or about 30% of the time, broadly matching IMGT annotations. In both the original and validation cohorts, the classifier was reported to diagnose cytomegalovirus status with high specificity and sensitivity. According to the authors, the approach could potentially be generalized to other disease states and immunological phenotypes. Immune exposure information for the cohort was limited to CMV serostatus. A group of highly shared sequence variants was considered likely to be a technical artifact of the sequencing pipeline. Several of the top co-occurrence clusters appeared to be linked to parvovirus B19, influenza, CMV and Epstein-Barr virus, according to a later analysis. An association between a missense DCLRE1C variant and V-gene and J-gene trimming of TCR beta chains was found in a later genetic analysis and replicated in an independent cohort. A later analysis associated about 17,000 TCR beta sequences with specific HLA alleles at a false discovery rate of 0.05. In a later analysis, HLA-associated TCR beta chains were found to be more clonally expanded and to have lower generation probabilities than equally common non-associated chains. HLA typing was unavailable for some donors at each locus, so association tests used only the typed subset. A few of the identified cytomegalovirus-associated TCR beta chains were confirmed in vitro to be specific for cytomegalovirus antigens. In a later genetic analysis, fewer N-insertions in productive TCRs were reported among donors in an Asian-associated ancestry cluster than the approximately 630-donor mean. A further reported finding was that TCR beta sequences accurately predicted the HLA-A and HLA-B alleles for most subjects in the first cohort. In this cohort, only TCR beta chains were sequenced, and detectable features were limited by the absence of alpha or paired-chain data. Around 16 rarely observed V segments, including chromosome 9 orphons, were excluded from the earlier analysis of approximately 500 of the donors because counts were too low. Most CMV-associated TCR beta chains appeared to be HLA-restricted in a later analysis, and the HLA associations seemed to be driven largely by CMV exposure. The presence/absence analyses assumed that sequencing depth was roughly uniform across donors, and that assumption may not be true. A later analysis found that TCR association rates varied across HLA loci, with DRB1 alleles showing the most associated TCRs and HLA-C alleles the fewest. Strong co-occurrence of HLA alleles, especially DR and DQ, made assigning TCR associations to individual alleles difficult. In the study, approximately 150 TCR beta chains were listed as associated with cytomegalovirus. Correlated functional status among segregating V segments might reflect linkage disequilibrium, but an unknown experimental factor could not be ruled out. Some IMGT-functional V segments, including TRBV6-2 and TRBV6-3, could not be distinguished by the 87-base-pair reads and were therefore excluded.

The rearranged segments are TRBV7-9 and TRBJ1-4; 5 matching bases give a weak D call of TRBD1. The clonotype originates from a woman aged 25 to 45 in good health and CMV-seronegative. Sample: PBMCs. In nucleotide form, the sequence is TGTGCCAGCAGCTACCGACAGCCTACTAATGAAAAACTGTTTTTT. It encodes CASSYRQPTNEKLFF.